A single sample gave rise to the 4 T cell receptor beta chains below, sequenced in a study of healthy donors' naive CD4 and CD8 T cells (dated by TCRdb to the mid-2010s). Reads for this sample came from a 454 GS FLX Titanium. TCR libraries were built from about 500 ng of total RNA with a previously published linear amplification protocol. TCRdb redid the processing of the public reads, applying fastp at Q25 and MiXCR, and retained in-frame beta chains. Rows with a matching CDR3 protein are joined into one entry that keeps the most common DNA and genes. The sample table records 150,000 to 200,000 distinct CDR3 sequences; 65% to 75% of these occur just once. Together, the top ten hold approximately 2.5% of the sample. The sequencing sample was made of naive CD4+ and CD8+ T cells sorted from blood, pooled from several donors. The sample's cell subset or site label, in plain terms: FACS-sorted naive CD4+ (CD45RO-CD45RA+) and naive CD8+ (CD45RA+CD27bright) T cells. These receptors were taken from a pool of human donors in good health; the sample pools cells from several healthy donors.

This clonotype has more than one count but fewer than ten. This rearrangement joins TRBV6-2 or TRBV6-3 to TRBJ1-5; TRBD1 matches at 8 bases. Germline values: CDR1 MNHEY, CDR2 SVGEGT. The CDR3 consists of 16 residues. V shed 3 bases, J shed 5 bases, and the junction held 9 bases outside the gene matches. DNA of the CDR3: TGTGCCAGCAGTTATGGGCGGACAGGGACCTATCAGCCCCAGCATTTT. This encodes CASSYGRTGTYQPQHF.

The rearrangement joins TRBV6-6 to TRBJ2-7; 7 nucleotides agree with TRBD2. The CDR3 totals 14 residues. Germline CDR1 and CDR2: MNHNY and SVGAGI (reference sequence). The junction had 3 bases not matched to a gene; V was cut back by 2 bases and J by 2 bases. DNA of the CDR3: TGTGCCAGCAGTTACACGGGGGGAGCCTACGAGCAGTACTTC. Its protein product is CASSYTGGAYEQYF.

The V and J genes are TRBV5-1 and TRBJ1-2; perhaps TRBD1 as D (6 bases). V shed 3 bases and J shed 1 base, with 13 bases lying between them. The CDR3 is 15 amino acids. Germline values: CDR1 SGHRS, CDR2 YFSETQ. The CDR3 here is CASSWTETDNYGYTF. The CDR3 coding sequence is TGCGCCAGCAGCTGGACAGAAACAGATAACTATGGCTACACCTTC.

The rearrangement links TRBV29-1 to TRBJ2-6; 8 nucleotides line up with TRBD1. V lost 5 bases, J lost 2 bases, and 8 bases stayed unmatched. The CDR3 covers 16 residues. Germline V lookup: CDR1 SQVTM, CDR2 ANQGSEA. The CDR3 loop is CSVQAGGATGANVLTF. For the CDR3, the DNA is TGCAGCGTTCAGGCAGGGGGCGCGACTGGGGCCAACGTCCTGACTTTC.